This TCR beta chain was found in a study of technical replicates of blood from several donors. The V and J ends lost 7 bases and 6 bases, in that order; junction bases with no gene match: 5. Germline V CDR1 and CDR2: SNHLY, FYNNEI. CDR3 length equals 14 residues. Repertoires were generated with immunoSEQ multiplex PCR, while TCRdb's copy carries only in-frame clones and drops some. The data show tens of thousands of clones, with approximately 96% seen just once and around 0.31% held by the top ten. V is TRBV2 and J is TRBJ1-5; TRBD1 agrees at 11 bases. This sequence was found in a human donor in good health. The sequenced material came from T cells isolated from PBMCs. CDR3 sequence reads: CASNLGQGAQPQHF. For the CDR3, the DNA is TGTGCCAGCAACCTAGGACAGGGGGCTCAGCCCCAGCATTTT.